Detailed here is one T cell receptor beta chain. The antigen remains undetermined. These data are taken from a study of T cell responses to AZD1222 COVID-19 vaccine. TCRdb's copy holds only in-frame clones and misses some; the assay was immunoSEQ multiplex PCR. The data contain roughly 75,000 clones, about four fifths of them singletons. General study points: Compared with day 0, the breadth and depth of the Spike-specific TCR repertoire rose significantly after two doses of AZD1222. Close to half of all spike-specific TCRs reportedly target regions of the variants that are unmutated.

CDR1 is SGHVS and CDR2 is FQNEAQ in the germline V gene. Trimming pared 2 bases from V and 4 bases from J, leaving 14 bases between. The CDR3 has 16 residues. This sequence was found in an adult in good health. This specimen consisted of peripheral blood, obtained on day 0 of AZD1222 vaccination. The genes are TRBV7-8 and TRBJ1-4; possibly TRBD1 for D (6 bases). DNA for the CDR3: TGTGCCAGCAGCTTACGGACCGGACAGAATAATGAAAAACTGTTTTTT. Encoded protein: CASSLRTGQNNEKLFF.